The 27 T cell receptor beta chains reported below all come from one sample, sequenced in a study of blood T cell repertoires in COVID-19. TCRdb's table, derived via immunoSEQ multiplex PCR, lists solely in-frame clones and lacks some. The sample carries more than 35,000 clones, about nine tenths recorded once. The source material was peripheral blood. Source of these receptors: a human donor in a cohort sampled during active COVID-19.

The V call is TRBV15, the J call TRBJ1-1; D gene ambiguous. CDR3 length equals 15 residues. The V end was cut by 0 bases, the J end by 5 bases, with 13 bases between. Germline CDR1 LNHNV, CDR2 YYDKDF (reference sequence). The CDR3 DNA follows: TGTGCCACCAGCAGAGACTGGGGATCGGGAACTGAAGCTTTCTTT. Protein: CATSRDWGSGTEAFF.

The genes are TRBV10-3 and TRBJ2-7, with 7 bases fitting TRBD1. The germline gives CDR1 ENHRY, CDR2 SYGVKD. The CDR3 loop spans 14 amino acids. V trimming: 0 bases; J trimming: 2 bases; junction bases outside the gene matches: 1. The CDR3 DNA is TGTGCCATCAGTGAGTCCGGGACAGCCTACGAGCAGTACTTC. The encoded protein is CAISESGTAYEQYF.

The chain joins TRBV5-5 to TRBJ1-5; 7 bases fit TRBD1. CDR1 SGHKS and CDR2 YYEKEE come from the germline V gene (reference sequence). The CDR3 spans 15 residues. V was pared by 4 bases and J by 3 bases, with 7 bases of the junction left unmatched. The CDR3 spells CASSRRGFDNQPQHF. DNA for the CDR3: TGTGCCAGCAGCCGCAGGGGGTTTGACAATCAGCCCCAGCATTTT.

The J gene is TRBJ1-2, the V gene TRBV14; 9 nucleotides match TRBD1. Germline lookup yields CDR1 SGHDN and CDR2 FVKESK. V shed 4 bases and J 8 bases; nucleotides not matched to a gene: 5. There are 13 residues in the CDR3. The CDR3 sequence: CASSLHRGLGYTF. The CDR3 DNA reads as TGTGCCAGCAGCCTACACAGGGGGCTCGGCTACACCTTC.

This clone has a single count. The chain employs TRBV4-1 and TRBJ1-3; a possible D gene is TRBD1 (6 bases). This CDR3 spans 17 amino acids. V shed 0 bases and J shed 0 bases, with 12 bases lying between them. Germline CDR1 MGHRA, CDR2 YSYEKL. CDR3 sequence: CASSQDGRGGSGNTIYF. In nucleotides, the CDR3 is TGCGCCAGCAGCCAAGATGGGAGAGGGGGCTCTGGAAACACCATATATTTT.

V is TRBV2 and J is TRBJ2-3; TRBD2 is a possible D gene (6 bases). The germline V gene has CDR1 SNHLY and CDR2 FYNNEI. This CDR3 comprises 13 residues. The V gene lost 6 bases and the J gene lost 3 bases, with 10 bases spanning the gap. The CDR3 DNA sequence: TGTGCCAGCAGATACGGGAGTACAGATACGCAGTATTTT. This codes for CASRYGSTDTQYF. Together with reference TRBV2 and TRBJ2-3, the CDR3 gives the full variable domain: EPEVTQTPSHQVTQMGQEVILRCVPISNHLYFYWYRQILGQKVEFLVSFYNNEISEKSEIFDDQFSVERPDGSNFTLKIRSTKLEDSAMYFCASRYGSTDTQYFGPGTRLTVL.

The chain links TRBV2 to TRBJ2-7, with unresolved D. This CDR3 is 14 amino acids long. CDR1 is SNHLY, CDR2 FYNNEI, per germline. Trimming removed 6 bases at V and 0 bases at J, with 12 bases between. The CDR3 DNA reads TGTGCCAGCAGGTTAGACTCAAGCTCCTACGAGCAGTACTTC. It encodes CASRLDSSSYEQYF.

This clone was found a few times. The V gene is TRBV9, the J gene TRBJ2-3; a weak D match, TRBD1 (5 bases). V lost 0 bases, J lost 1 base, and 12 bases lay in between. CDR1 and CDR2 (germline): SGDLS, YYNGEE. The CDR3 has 16 residues. CDR3 bases: TGTGCCAGCAGCGTAGGTGGGGCACAAGGCACAGATACGCAGTATTTT. Amino acids: CASSVGGAQGTDTQYF.

This chain links TRBV4-1 with TRBJ2-7; weak D call: TRBD1 (5 bases). CDR1 is MGHRA and CDR2 is YSYEKL in the germline V gene. CDR3 length: 13 amino acids. With 5 bases removed from V and 5 bases from J, the gap between germline ends came to 13 bases. The CDR3 reads CASSNPGSDEQYF. In DNA, the CDR3 is TGCGCCAGCAGCAACCCAGGGTCCGACGAGCAGTACTTC.

This chain uses TRBV10-3 with TRBJ2-5; 10 positions match TRBD1. CDR3 length equals 14 residues. Germline V gene data show CDR1 as ENHRY and CDR2 as SYGVKD. The V and J ends lost 4 bases and 4 bases, in that order; junction bases with no gene match: 3. CDR3 in DNA: TGTGCCATCAGTGCGGGGACAGGGGTAGAGACCCAGTACTTC. This gives the protein CAISAGTGVETQYF.

This sequence joins TRBV5-6 and TRBJ1-4; 10 nucleotides line up with TRBD1. J gave up 4 bases and V 4 bases, and 7 bases lay outside the gene matches. This CDR3 has 16 residues. CDR1 is SGHDT and CDR2 is YYEEEE in the germline V gene. CDR3 sequence reads: CASSPDRGRHNEKLFF. CDR3 DNA sequence: TGTGCCAGCAGCCCTGACAGGGGGCGACATAATGAAAAACTGTTTTTT.

The chain combines TRBV7-2 with TRBJ2-1, with 8 bases fitting TRBD2. The CDR3 length is 17 residues. Per germline, CDR1 SGHTA and CDR2 FQGNSA. V lost 2 bases, J lost 4 bases, and 10 bases stayed unmatched. Written as DNA, the CDR3 is TGTGCCAGCAGCTTAAATAGGCGGGAGGATGGGTACAATGAGCAGTTCTTC. Its translation: CASSLNRREDGYNEQFF. Complete variable domain (other parts from reference TRBV7-2 and TRBJ2-1): GAGVSQSPSNKVTEKGKDVELRCDPISGHTALYWYRQSLGQGLEFLIYFQGNSAPDKSGLPSDRFSAERTGGSVSTLTIQRTQQEDSAVYLCASSLNRREDGYNEQFFGPGTRLTVL.

The chain combines TRBV30 with TRBJ2-3; 8 positions match TRBD2. Germline V gene lookup returns CDR1 GTSNPN and CDR2 SVGIG (reference sequence). With 0 bases clipped from V and 8 bases from J, the junction kept 19 bases outside the gene matches. CDR3 length equals 18 residues. Here the CDR3 DNA reads TGTGCCTGGAGTGTACGTCCCAGCGGGAGAAAGAGGACGAGTACGCAGTATTTT. It specifies CAWSVRPSGRKRTSTQYF.

The CDR3 sequence is CASSLPRRGHNEQFF. CDR3 DNA: TGTGCCAGCAGCCTCCCGAGGAGGGGCCACAATGAGCAGTTCTTC. This chain uses TRBV7-9 with TRBJ2-1, with a tentative D call TRBD2 (6 bases). CDR3 length equals 15 residues. Trimming cost V 5 bases and J 5 bases, with 16 bases left between them. Germline lookup yields CDR1 SEHNR and CDR2 FQNEAQ (reference sequence). The full variable domain, completed using reference TRBV7-9 and TRBJ2-1, is DTGVSQNPRHKITKRGQNVTFRCDPISEHNRLYWYRQTLGQGPEFLTYFQNEAQLEKSRLLSDRFSAERPKGSFSTLEIQRTEQGDSAMYLCASSLPRRGHNEQFFGPGTRLTVL.

The chain has TRBV5-1 and TRBJ1-1; TRBD1 matches at 10 bases. Germline trimming cut 6 bases from V and 5 bases from J; bases unmatched to any gene: 7. The CDR3 is made up of 14 amino acids. Germline V gene data show CDR1 as SGHRS and CDR2 as YFSETQ. The CDR3 DNA reads TGCGCCAGCACAAGGACAGGGGGTGGGACTGAAGCTTTCTTT. It encodes CASTRTGGGTEAFF. Full variable domain (remainder filled in from reference TRBV5-1 and TRBJ1-1): KAGVTQTPRYLIKTRGQQVTLSCSPISGHRSVSWYQQTPGQGLQFLFEYFSETQRNKGNFPGRFSGRQFSNSRSEMNVSTLELGDSALYLCASTRTGGGTEAFFGQGTRLTVV.

V and J are TRBV12-3 or TRBV12-4 and TRBJ2-1; D perhaps matches TRBD1 (6 bases). The CDR3 has 12 amino acids. V gave up 7 bases and J gave up 7 bases, with 11 bases separating them. The chain's CDR3 is CASTLGANEQFF. In DNA, the CDR3 is TGTGCCAGCACCTTGGGGGCAAATGAGCAGTTCTTC.

The chain combines TRBV5-4 with TRBJ2-7; maybe TRBD2 (6 bases). Germline lookup yields CDR1 SGHNT and CDR2 YYREEE (reference sequence). V lost 0 bases and J lost 7, with 14 bases in between. The CDR3 runs 14 residues. The CDR3, as DNA: TGTGCCAGCAGCTTGGAAGGGCCGCGGGGTGAGCAGTACTTC. It encodes CASSLEGPRGEQYF.

Remarks on this clone: A read error may account for a junction end that differs from germline. The chain employs TRBV7-2 and TRBJ2-4; 11 bases are shared with TRBD2. The V gene's germline CDR1 is SGHTA and CDR2 FQGNSA. CDR3 size: 13 residues. The CDR3 DNA follows: TGTGCCAGCAGCTTATCCGCGACTAGCGGGACCCACTTC. It encodes CASSLSATSGTHF.

The J gene is TRBJ2-7, the V gene TRBV4-2; perhaps TRBD1 as D (5 bases). This CDR3 is built from 14 residues. Germline V CDR1 and CDR2: LGHNA, YNFKEQ. V lost 4 bases, J lost 2 bases, and 12 bases lay in between. CDR3 loop: CASSLPGHTYEQYF. CDR3 sequence (DNA): TGTGCCAGCAGCCTGCCAGGACACACCTACGAGCAGTACTTC.

This clone was recorded once. V is TRBV13 and J is TRBJ1-5; D is unresolved. Germline assignment: CDR1 PRHDT and CDR2 FYEKMQ (reference sequence). The CDR3 loop spans 12 amino acids. Between the trimmed V and J ends, which lost 4 bases and 9 bases, there was a span of 10 bases. CDR3 DNA sequence: TGTGCCAGCAGCTCACCCCCGGGGCCCCAGCATTTT. Translation: CASSSPPGPQHF.

The V and J genes are TRBV29-1 and TRBJ2-1, with a weak D call TRBD2 (6 bases). Trimming pared 8 bases from V and 0 bases from J, leaving 23 bases between. This CDR3 spans 17 amino acids. Per germline, CDR1 SQVTM and CDR2 ANQGSEA. The CDR3 sequence: CSLLAAPNGSSYNEQFF. As DNA, the CDR3 is TGCAGCCTCTTAGCGGCCCCGAATGGGAGCTCCTACAATGAGCAGTTCTTC.

The chain couples TRBV4-3 to TRBJ2-1; 9 bases align to TRBD2. V was pared by 0 bases and J by 4 bases, with 1 base of the junction left unmatched. In germline, CDR1 is LGHNA, CDR2 YSLEER. This CDR3 comprises 15 residues. The CDR3 nucleotides read TGCGCCAGCAGCCAAGAAGCGGGGGGATACAATGAGCAGTTCTTC. It encodes CASSQEAGGYNEQFF.

V is TRBV7-8 and J is TRBJ2-7; TRBD2 matches 8 bases. V shed 1 base and J 4 bases; nucleotides not matched to a gene: 9. Looked up from germline, CDR1 is SGHVS and CDR2 is FQNEAQ. The CDR3 loop spans 16 amino acids. The CDR3 sequence: CASSLEGSGSRYEQYF. CDR3 coding DNA: TGTGCCAGCAGCTTAGAGGGAAGCGGGAGTCGGTACGAGCAGTACTTC.

The chain links TRBV6-5 to TRBJ1-2; 10 nucleotides line up with TRBD1. Germline V CDR1 and CDR2: MNHEY, SVGAGI. The length of the CDR3 is 14 residues. V gave up 5 bases and J gave up 7 bases; unmatched junction bases: 7. CDR3 region: CASSPGTGAPGYTF. CDR3 DNA sequence: TGTGCCAGCAGTCCCGGGACAGGGGCTCCTGGCTACACCTTC.

This clone showed up just a few times. This rearrangement joins TRBV19 to TRBJ1-5, with 7 nucleotides matching TRBD1. CDR1 and CDR2 (germline): LNHDA, SQIVND (reference sequence). V gave up 7 bases and J gave up 0 bases; unmatched junction bases: 12. The CDR3 is made up of 17 amino acids. CDR3 region: CASTIRQGTFSNQPQHF. The CDR3 bases are TGTGCCAGTACCATACGACAGGGTACTTTTAGCAATCAGCCCCAGCATTTT.

The J gene is TRBJ2-5, the V gene TRBV21-1; the table calls TRBD1, which could not be checked here. TRBV21-1 is given as a pseudogene. This CDR3 contains 12 residues. Here the CDR3 DNA reads TGTGCCAGCAGGTTCACAGAAGAGACCCAGTACTTC. It translates to CASRFTEETQYF.

Written as DNA, the CDR3 is TGTGCCATCAGGGGACAGGGGGATAACTATGGCTACACCTTC. This translates into CAIRGQGDNYGYTF. The chain recombines TRBV10-3 with TRBJ1-2; TRBD1 matches at 11 bases. This CDR3 comprises 14 residues. CDR1 is ENHRY, CDR2 SYGVKD, per germline. The junction had 1 base not matched to a gene; V was cut back by 6 bases and J by 1 base.